This T cell receptor beta chain was recorded in a study of cytomegalovirus exposure and HLA in healthy donors. Looking at the study overall: Genotyping showed around 81% of 300 to 450 donors falling in the Caucasian-associated ancestry cluster.

In the PCR, 60 Vbeta and 13 Jbeta primers were used. Sequencing used immunoSEQ multiplex PCR; TCRdb keeps in-frame clones, though not all of them. This sample carries roughly 130,000 clones, 65% to 80% of them seen once, and the ten largest clones take roughly 1.2%. Everyone who donated was a healthy bone marrow donor. Comment on this clone: Its cognate antigen is unknown.

Trimming removed 0 bases at V and 10 bases at J, with 13 bases between. The CDR3 consists of 15 residues. Germline lookup yields CDR1 LGHNA and CDR2 YSLEER. Study-wide findings and caveats: Three chains linked to CMV were shown in vitro to be specific for CMV antigens. Later work showed greater clonal expansion in HLA-associated TCR beta chains than in equally common others.

The material sequenced was PBMCs. The genes are TRBV4-3 and TRBJ1-6; possibly TRBD1 for D (6 bases). The sequence derives from a male donor in good health and CMV-seropositive. The CDR3 spells CASSQDLAGDSPLHF. CDR3 bases: TGCGCCAGCAGCCAAGATTTGGCAGGGGACTCACCCCTCCACTTT.